Below, 20 T cell receptor beta chains from the same sample are listed, as sequenced in a study of CD8+ T cells in alopecia areata. Treatment reported: oral pan-JAK inhibitor, 5-10 mg twice daily. Reverse transcribed after extraction, RNA yielded cDNA as the sequencing template. TCRdb's table, derived via immunoSEQ multiplex PCR, lists solely in-frame clones and lacks some. The data hold roughly 190,000 clones, with around 64% observed a single time. Here the sequenced sample was CD4+ T cells sorted from blood, taken between weeks 49 and 50, from a patient treated with tofacitinib. These receptors were collected from a human donor with alopecia areata.

The J gene is TRBJ2-7, the V gene TRBV4-3, with no clear D. Germline assignment: CDR1 LGHNA and CDR2 YSLEER. V lost 0 bases and J lost 3, with 9 bases in between. This CDR3 comprises 14 residues. The DNA for the CDR3 is TGCGCCAGCAGCCAAGAGGCACATAGCTACGAGCAGTACTTC. This sequence encodes CASSQEAHSYEQYF.

V is TRBV9 and J is TRBJ2-3; tentatively, D is TRBD2 (6 bases). V was cut by 2 bases and J by 8 bases, with 12 bases left in between. Germline V gene sequence: CDR1 SGDLS, CDR2 YYNGEE. The CDR3 totals 13 residues. The CDR3, as DNA: TGTGCCAGCAGCGTGGCGGCGGGGTCTACGCAGTATTTT. As protein: CASSVAAGSTQYF.

CDR3 coding DNA: TGCGCCAGCAGCAGTAACCATGGAGGGAATGAGCAGTTCTTC. Its protein product is CASSSNHGGNEQFF. J is TRBJ2-1 and V is TRBV5-1; D might be TRBD2 (6 bases). V lost 4 bases to trimming and J lost 7 bases, with 15 bases between them. This CDR3 has 14 residues. The germline gives CDR1 SGHRS, CDR2 YFSETQ.

The J gene is TRBJ2-3, the V gene TRBV5-1; D remains ambiguous. The CDR3 is 13 amino acids. The germline V and J ends were trimmed by 5 bases and 2 bases, with 9 bases remaining between them. CDR1 SGHRS and CDR2 YFSETQ come from the germline V gene. The CDR3 DNA reads as TGCGCCAGCAGAGAGTCCCTCACAGATACGCAGTATTTT. Translating it yields CASRESLTDTQYF. Full variable domain (outside the CDR3, taken from reference TRBV5-1 and TRBJ2-3): KAGVTQTPRYLIKTRGQQVTLSCSPISGHRSVSWYQQTPGQGLQFLFEYFSETQRNKGNFPGRFSGRQFSNSRSEMNVSTLELGDSALYLCASRESLTDTQYFGPGTRLTVL.

In its sample, this clone was seen a few times. The CDR3 DNA reads TGTGCCAGCAGCGAACAAGGCTACGAGCAGTACTTC. Residues: CASSEQGYEQYF. The chain recombines TRBV7-8 with TRBJ2-7; D ambiguous. Germline CDR1 reads SGHVS; CDR2 reads FQNEAQ. The CDR3 runs to 12 residues. V lost 5 bases to trimming and J lost 3 bases, with 8 bases between them.

Note on this clone: Germline and junction disagree at one end, which may indicate a read error. CDR3 residues: CAWSHDRAAPPAF. CDR3 nucleotide sequence: TGTGCCTGGAGTCACGACCGGGCCGCCCCTCCTGCCTTC. This rearrangement joins TRBV30 to TRBJ1-2; D not resolved. This CDR3 has 13 amino acids. The germline gives CDR1 GTSNPN, CDR2 SVGIG (reference sequence).

The V gene is TRBV30, the J gene TRBJ2-4, with D perhaps matching TRBD1 (6 bases). The CDR3 consists of 14 residues. The V gene lost 7 bases and the J gene lost 3 bases, with 16 bases spanning the gap. Germline CDR1 and CDR2: GTSNPN and SVGIG (reference sequence). The CDR3 DNA reads as TGTGCCTTCATAGGGGGAAGCGGCAAAAACATTCAGTACTTC. Translation: CAFIGGSGKNIQYF. Filled out from reference TRBV30 and TRBJ2-4, the complete variable domain reads SQTIHQWPATLVQPVGSPLSLECTVEGTSNPNLYWYRQAAGRGLQLLFYSVGIGQISSEVPQNLSASRPQDRQFILSSKKLLLSDSGFYLCAFIGGSGKNIQYFGAGTRLSVL.

This clone was observed a few times. The junction departs from the called germline gene at one end, perhaps through a read error. CDR3 nucleotides: TGTGCCAGCAGTGATGGGTTATATGTCTACACCTTC. Its protein product is CASSDGLYVYTF. This rearrangement joins TRBV6-5 to TRBJ1-2; D remains unclear. The CDR3 is 12 residues long. The germline CDR1 and CDR2 sequences are MNHEY and SVGAGI.

The chain uses TRBV30 and TRBJ1-6; weak D call: TRBD1 (5 bases). V lost 1 base and J lost 10, with 17 bases in between. This CDR3 is 15 amino acids long. Germline lookup yields CDR1 GTSNPN and CDR2 SVGIG (reference sequence). In nucleotides, the CDR3 is TGTGCCTGGAGTGGAGGGTCGGGGGGAGAATCACCCCTCCACTTT. It codes for CAWSGGSGGESPLHF.

This clone has at least ten counts. The chain carries TRBV11-2 and TRBJ1-3; D is unclear. The CDR3 contains 14 residues. V was trimmed by 5 bases and J by 0 bases, leaving 8 bases between them. Germline V CDR1 and CDR2: SGHAT, FQNNGV. In nucleotides, the CDR3 is TGTGCCAGCAGCGACGGGAGCTCTGGAAACACCATATATTTT. Residues: CASSDGSSGNTIYF.

The chain couples TRBV2 to TRBJ1-2; TRBD1 might be the D (5 bases). V lost 7 bases, J lost 0 bases, and 12 bases lay in between. CDR1 and CDR2 (germline): SNHLY, FYNNEI. There are 14 residues in the CDR3. CDR3 region: CASTTDRSNYGYTF. The CDR3 coding sequence is TGTGCCAGCACCACCGACAGATCTAACTATGGCTACACCTTC.

The chain is built from TRBV4-3 and TRBJ1-2; 11 bases match TRBD1. Germline CDR1 LGHNA, CDR2 YSLEER. This CDR3 comprises 15 residues. V was pared by 2 bases and J by 6 bases, with 5 bases of the junction left unmatched. CDR3 sequence reads: CASSQRTGGSNGYTF. The CDR3 DNA reads as TGCGCCAGCAGCCAAAGGACAGGGGGCTCAAATGGCTACACCTTC.

The chain has TRBV29-1 and TRBJ1-1; D possibly corresponds to TRBD1 (6 bases). Trimming removed 4 bases from V and 4 bases from J, with 13 bases in between. Per the germline V gene, CDR1 is SQVTM and CDR2 is ANQGSEA. This CDR3 is built from 13 residues. CDR3 sequence (DNA): TGCAGCGTTGTGCGCAGGGGTCCCACTGAAGCTTTCTTT. This translates into CSVVRRGPTEAFF.

CDR3 sequence: CASSSNQGNYGYTF. CDR3 bases: TGTGCCAGCAGCTCCAACCAGGGGAACTATGGCTACACCTTC. This sequence joins TRBV7-2 and TRBJ1-2; a weak D match, TRBD1 (6 bases). The germline V and J ends were trimmed by 4 bases and 2 bases, with 11 bases remaining between them. The CDR3 extends over 14 amino acids. Germline V lookup: CDR1 SGHTA, CDR2 FQGNSA.

In its sample, this clone was seen a few times. V usage is TRBV7-2 and J usage is TRBJ1-6, with 8 bases matching TRBD1. CDR1 SGHTA and CDR2 FQGNSA come from the germline V gene. After removal of 5 bases from V and 10 bases from J, the junction contained 10 bases not matched to a gene. The length of the CDR3 is 15 residues. The CDR3 region has the DNA TGTGCCAGCAGCCGCGGACAGGGAGTTCGCTCACCCCTCCACTTT. Its translation: CASSRGQGVRSPLHF.

This sequence joins TRBV30 and TRBJ1-2; 7 nucleotides line up with TRBD1. With V trimmed by 3 bases and J by 8 bases, 12 bases remained unmatched. There are 14 residues in the CDR3. Germline V gene data show CDR1 as GTSNPN and CDR2 as SVGIG (reference sequence). The CDR3 coding sequence is TGTGCCTGGAGGGGTCACGGGACAGTAGCCGGCTACACCTTC. This translates into CAWRGHGTVAGYTF.

The chain is built from TRBV9 and TRBJ1-2, with 9 bases lining up with TRBD1. V was pared by 4 bases and J by 5 bases, with 6 bases of the junction left unmatched. Germline-derived CDR1 and CDR2 are SGDLS and YYNGEE. This CDR3 has 14 amino acids. The CDR3 nucleotides are TGTGCCAGCAGCCCACGGACAGGGGAGTATGGCTACACCTTC. This translates into CASSPRTGEYGYTF. Based on the CDR3 plus reference TRBV9 and TRBJ1-2, the full variable domain is DSGVTQTPKHLITATGQRVTLRCSPRSGDLSVYWYQQSLDQGLQFLIQYYNGEERAKGNILERFSAQQFPDLHSELNLSSLELGDSALYFCASSPRTGEYGYTFGSGTRLTVV.

The CDR3 nucleotides read TGTGCCAGCAGTCAGGGGTCGGGACAGTATGGGTCACCCCTCCACTTT. Translation: CASSQGSGQYGSPLHF. The chain has TRBV27 and TRBJ1-6; 7 positions agree with TRBD1. The CDR3 has 16 residues. The germline V gene encodes CDR1 MNHEY and CDR2 SMNVEV (reference sequence). The V gene end was trimmed by 5 bases and the J gene end by 10 bases; junction bases not matched to a gene: 14.

J is TRBJ1-1 and V is TRBV5-4, with D hard to call. The germline V gene has CDR1 SGHNT and CDR2 YYREEE (reference sequence). V was trimmed by 4 bases and J by 3 bases, leaving 13 bases between them. The CDR3 is made up of 14 amino acids. The CDR3 loop is CASSQDMRDTEAFF. CDR3 DNA sequence: TGTGCCAGCAGCCAAGACATGAGGGACACTGAAGCTTTCTTT.

V usage is TRBV6-6 and J usage is TRBJ1-1; D is uncertain. This CDR3 has 11 amino acids. The germline V gene has CDR1 MNHNY and CDR2 SVGAGI (reference sequence). The V end was cut by 7 bases, the J end by 4 bases, with 7 bases between. The CDR3 bases are TGTGCCAGCAAGACCGGCACTGAAGCTTTCTTT. It codes for CASKTGTEAFF.